This T cell receptor beta chain was recorded in a study of shared clonotypes between healthy human individuals. Study-level findings and limits: Generation probabilities were higher for clonotypes shared across all four sorted-subset donors than for unshared ones. A small donor pool kept down the genetic and exposure-history diversity that was represented. Larger estimated richness was generally recorded for naive subsets relative to memory subsets.

Clones were sequenced by immunoSEQ multiplex PCR, and TCRdb holds only the in-frame ones, with some missing. The sample has about 600,000 clones; more than 95% are singletons. CD4+ cell separation produced CD45RA+ naive and CD45RA-negative memory subsets. The CDR3 sequence is 14 residues long. Trimming stripped 5 bases from V and 4 bases from J, with 14 bases between. Germline V gene lookup returns CDR1 MDHEN and CDR2 SYDVKM. This clone was detected only once. Its antigen is undetermined. The clonotype was recovered from a woman aged 25 to 45 in good health. The chain couples TRBV28 to TRBJ1-2; maybe TRBD1 (5 bases). Sequencing input: naive CD4+ T cells sorted from blood. The subset is: CD45RA+ positively selected. CDR3 bases: TGTGCCAGCAGTCTTGACAGCCCCAGCTATGGCTACACCTTC. As protein: CASSLDSPSYGYTF.